This T cell receptor (beta chain) was identified in a study of blood T cells in healthy people across ages. The V gene lost 1 base and the J gene lost 2 bases, with 11 bases spanning the gap. The CDR3 consists of 15 residues. Looked up from germline, CDR1 is SGHTA and CDR2 is FQGNSA. The second PCR ran about 6 to 12 cycles with a sample-barcoded 5' primer and J-beta primers. TCRdb redid the calling of the 5' RACE reads with MiXCR, one entry per CDR3 protein. This sample carries around 710,000 distinct CDR3 sequences, roughly 47% of them seen once, and the ten largest clones take more than 20%. Many counts were recorded for this clonotype.

The sequence was obtained from a woman in her sixties or seventies in good health. V is TRBV7-2 and J is TRBJ2-5; no firm D call. Input material: blood. In DNA form, the CDR3 reads TGTGCCAGCAGCTTAGTACAGAATGCTCAAGAGACCCAGTACTTC. Residues: CASSLVQNAQETQYF.